These 5 T cell receptor beta chains came from one sample sequenced in a study of T cells in Graves' hyperthyroidism and ophthalmopathy. Amplification targeted TCR beta CDR3 regions from RNA transcripts. RT-PCR in the first round (using the HTBI primer set) targeted the TCR CDR3. TCRdb independently ran MiXCR on the multiplex PCR reads; one entry per CDR3 protein. The sample holds roughly 650,000 distinct CDR3 sequences, about 16% seen once. The material sequenced was blood. The receptors here all came from a woman between 40 and 50 years old with Graves' ophthalmopathy.

This clonotype was observed many times. The junction departs from the called germline gene at one end, perhaps through a read error. V gene TRBV2 combines with J gene TRBJ2-6, with D maybe TRBD2 (6 bases). The CDR3 runs 15 residues. CDR1 and CDR2 from the germline V gene are SNHLY and FYNNEI. The CDR3, as DNA: TGTGCCAGCAGTGCCCAGGACCCGGGGGTCAACGTCCTGACTTTC. This encodes CASSAQDPGVNVLTF.

In its sample, this clonotype was seen many times. The chain links TRBV6-1 to TRBJ2-3, with 13 bases lining up with TRBD2. The CDR3 runs 16 residues. The germline V gene encodes CDR1 MNHNS and CDR2 SASEGT. J was trimmed by 2 bases and V by 5 bases; bases with no gene match: 4. The CDR3 region has the DNA TGTGCCAGCAGTTTTGGACTAGCGGGAGACACAGATACGCAGTATTTT. Translation gives CASSFGLAGDTDTQYF.

In DNA, the CDR3 is TGTGCCAGTAGTGAAGGGGATGCGACCTACAATGAGCAGTTCTTC. This translates into CASSEGDATYNEQFF. The genes are TRBV19 and TRBJ2-1; D possibly corresponds to TRBD1 (5 bases). Between the trimmed V and J ends, which lost 5 bases and 2 bases, there was a span of 13 bases. This CDR3 is built from 15 residues. CDR1 and CDR2 from the germline V gene are LNHDA and SQIVND (reference sequence).

The V and J genes are TRBV6-2 or TRBV6-3 and TRBJ1-5; D is perhaps TRBD1 (6 bases). CDR3 length: 15 amino acids. Germline V gives CDR1 MNHEY, CDR2 SVGEGT. V was clipped by 0 bases and J by 6 bases, with 12 bases between them. The CDR3 region has the DNA TGTGCCAGCAGTTACTCGGCAGGGGTTACTCAGCCCCAGCATTTT. This translates into CASSYSAGVTQPQHF.

This clonotype came up many times. V is TRBV18 and J is TRBJ2-7; D gene uncertain. This CDR3 spans 14 amino acids. V lost 2 bases to trimming and J lost 3 bases, with 11 bases between them. Germline CDR1 is KGHSH and CDR2 is LQKENI. The CDR3: CASSPTTALYEQYF. DNA for the CDR3: TGTGCCAGCTCACCAACTACGGCCCTCTACGAGCAGTACTTC.